Listed below are T cell receptor beta chains from one sample, sequenced in a study of T cell responses to AZD1222 COVID-19 vaccine. Assay: immunoSEQ multiplex PCR; the TCRdb copy retains only in-frame clones and omits some. The sample consists of tens of thousands of clones, about 92% of them appearing once. The material was peripheral blood, obtained 28 days after the second AZD1222 dose. The receptor set was obtained from an adult who received the AZD1222 COVID-19 vaccine. Each CDR3 is given with its conserved first and last residue. Each record gives: clone size, D gene, J gene, V gene, CDR3 DNA, CDR3 protein. The D gene is left open where the match is weak. Clone size appears in some rows only: once, few, many, or a class for an expanded clone.

-	TRBD2	TRBJ2-3	TRBV6-1	TGTGCCAGCAGTGATCTAGCGGGGACTACGGATACGCAGTATTTT	CASSDLAGTTDTQYF
-	TRBD1	TRBJ1-5	TRBV6-5	TGTGCCAGCAGACAGGGGGTTAGCAATCAGCCCCAGCATTTT	CASRQGVSNQPQHF
-	-	TRBJ2-2	TRBV29-1	TGCAGCGTTGACAGGAGCACCGGGGAGCTGTTTTTT	CSVDRSTGELFF
-	-	TRBJ2-7	TRBV18	TGTGCCAGCTCACCAGTAGGACAGTCCTACGAGCAGTACTTC	CASSPVGQSYEQYF
-	TRBD1	TRBJ2-2	TRBV6-5	TGTGCCAGCAGTTACGACAGGGGGCGCACCGGGGAGCTGTTTTTT	CASSYDRGRTGELFF
-	-	TRBJ1-5	TRBV28	TGTGCCAGCAGCCACGGGGTGGGGGAAGGGCCCCAGCATTTT	CASSHGVGEGPQHF
-	TRBD1	TRBJ2-3	TRBV5-5	TGTGCCAGCAGCTTGCAGGGGGCCCTATTCACAGATACGCAGTATTTT	CASSLQGALFTDTQYF
-	TRBD2	TRBJ2-1	TRBV24-1	TGTGCCACCAGTGATACCAGATCTAGCGGGGCTAGAGATGAGCAGTTCTTC	CATSDTRSSGARDEQFF
-	-	TRBJ2-1	TRBV7-8	TGTGCCAGCAGCTTAGCGAGGGTTGAACAGGGACATTACAATGAGCAGTTCTTC	CASSLARVEQGHYNEQFF
-	-	TRBJ2-6	TRBV2	TGTGCCAGCAGCGGACTACTCCAATTCTCTGGGGCCAACGTCCTGACTTTC	CASSGLLQFSGANVLTF
-	-	TRBJ1-1	TRBV9	TGTGCCAGCAGCGTAACTGCGGGGAGAGTAGGCACTGAAGCTTTCTTT	CASSVTAGRVGTEAFF
-	-	TRBJ2-1	TRBV7-2	TGTGCCAGCAGCCCCAACTACAATGAGCAGTTCTTC	CASSPNYNEQFF
-	-	TRBJ1-4	TRBV20-1	TGCAGTGCTAGTTCAGGGCTTGGTGAAAAACTGTTTTTT	CSASSGLGEKLFF
once	-	TRBJ2-2	TRBV6-4	TGTGCCAGCAGTCGCCTAATAGGCGTATCCACCGGGGAGCTGTTTTTT	CASSRLIGVSTGELFF
-	-	TRBJ1-1	TRBV12-3/TRBV12-4	TGTGCCAGCAGTCCAGCGCAGAACACTGAAGCTTTCTTT	CASSPAQNTEAFF
-	-	TRBJ2-7	TRBV11-2	TGTGCCAGCAGCCCATCCTACGAGCAGTACTTC	CASSPSYEQYF